This T cell receptor (beta chain) was obtained from a study of beta chain features in type 1 diabetes. This CDR3 has 15 amino acids. CDR1 SGHRS and CDR2 YFSETQ come from the germline V gene. The ends were cut back, 4 bases at V and 1 base at J, with 12 bases in the middle. Every isolated RNA sample was fully reverse transcribed, so sequencing captured expressed TCRB transcripts. Assay used: immunoSEQ multiplex PCR; TCRdb lists only in-frame clones, some missing. The sample has 30,000 to 45,000 clones, around 60% seen once. The genes are TRBV5-1 and TRBJ2-1, with D perhaps TRBD2 (5 bases). The sample taken for sequencing was Tregs from blood. The origin of this receptor is a woman aged 25-40 years in good health. CDR3 DNA: TGCGCCAGCAGCCCGACTACCACTTCCTACAATGAGCAGTTCTTC. Protein: CASSPTTTSYNEQFF.